A selection of T cell receptor beta chains follows, all from one sample in a study of blood T cell repertoires in COVID-19. TCRdb's copy holds only in-frame clones and misses some; the assay was immunoSEQ multiplex PCR. Among about 440,000 clones listed, around 89% were seen once. Specimen: peripheral blood. Every receptor here comes from a woman in her 50s with COVID-19, enrolled during active disease. Each CDR3 is given with its conserved first and last residue. The order of the fields is CDR3 DNA, CDR3 protein, D gene, clone size, V gene, J gene. A D gene is named only where the DNA matches it firmly. Not every row has a clone size; where given, it reads once, few, many or a size class.

DNA: TGTAGGCCTAGTCCTGGCTTCTCCTACGAGCAGTACTTC
CDR3: CRPSPGFSYEQYF
D: -
size: -
V: TRBV3-1/TRBV3-2
J: TRBJ2-7

DNA: TGTGCCAGCAGCGTAGCCCCTTCCGATTCACCCCTCCACTTT
CDR3: CASSVAPSDSPLHF
D: -
size: -
V: TRBV9
J: TRBJ1-6

DNA: TGTGCCAGTAGTCAGGTCCTGAACACTGAAGCTTTCTTT
CDR3: CASSQVLNTEAFF
D: -
size: -
V: TRBV19
J: TRBJ1-1

DNA: TGTGCCAGCAGCCCCCGGACAGACGTCAAGGGGGAGCAGTACTTC
CDR3: CASSPRTDVKGEQYF
D: -
size: -
V: TRBV7-7
J: TRBJ2-7

DNA: TGTGCCAGCAGTCTAAGGGGGAGGGGGGACTCAACCGGGGAGCTGTTTTTT
CDR3: CASSLRGRGDSTGELFF
D: -
size: -
V: TRBV27
J: TRBJ2-2

DNA: TGTGCCAGCAGCTTAATCCATGGAGGGCTACGCGAGCAGTACTTC
CDR3: CASSLIHGGLREQYF
D: -
size: -
V: TRBV7-2
J: TRBJ2-7

DNA: TGTGCCAGCAGTGTAGATTTCGAGAGCTCTGGGGCCAACGTCCTGACTTTC
CDR3: CASSVDFESSGANVLTF
D: -
size: -
V: TRBV2
J: TRBJ2-6

DNA: TGTGCCAGCAGCCAATGGGGGAAGGGGGTAACGACCGGGGAGCTGTTTTTT
CDR3: CASSQWGKGVTTGELFF
D: -
size: -
V: TRBV3-1/TRBV3-2
J: TRBJ2-2

DNA: TGTGCCAGCAGCCGCCCCAACCAGGGATTCAATCAGCCCCAGCATTTT
CDR3: CASSRPNQGFNQPQHF
D: -
size: -
V: TRBV11-2
J: TRBJ1-5

DNA: TGTGCCAGCAGCTTAGTAGTCCCCTACGAGCAGTACTTC
CDR3: CASSLVVPYEQYF
D: -
size: -
V: TRBV7-2
J: TRBJ2-7

DNA: TGTGCCTGGAGTCCCGACAGGGGGCTCCCTACTGGGGCCAACGTCCTGACTTTC
CDR3: CAWSPDRGLPTGANVLTF
D: TRBD1
size: -
V: TRBV30
J: TRBJ2-6

DNA: TGCAGCGCTGGGGGCCGGAACTATGGCTACACCTTC
CDR3: CSAGGRNYGYTF
D: -
size: -
V: TRBV29-1
J: TRBJ1-2

DNA: TGTGCCAGCAGCAAGGACAGGGGAACTTTCAACTATGGCTACACCTTC
CDR3: CASSKDRGTFNYGYTF
D: TRBD1
size: -
V: TRBV5-6
J: TRBJ1-2

DNA: TGTGCCAGCAGTTCACGTGGGGGGAAGTGGGGCAGTGAGCAGTTCTTC
CDR3: CASSSRGGKWGSEQFF
D: -
size: -
V: TRBV28
J: TRBJ2-1

DNA: TGTGCCAGCAGCTTAGCGGGACAGTATCAGTCCACTGAAGCTTTCTTT
CDR3: CASSLAGQYQSTEAFF
D: TRBD1
size: -
V: TRBV7-9
J: TRBJ1-1

DNA: TGTGCCAGCAGCCAAGATCTACCGGACAGGGGGAACACTGAAGCTTTCTTT
CDR3: CASSQDLPDRGNTEAFF
D: TRBD1
size: -
V: TRBV3-1/TRBV3-2
J: TRBJ1-1

DNA: TGCGCCAGCAGTGGACTAGCGGGCATAAATGAGCAGTTCTTC
CDR3: CASSGLAGINEQFF
D: TRBD2
size: -
V: TRBV10-2
J: TRBJ2-1

DNA: TGTGCCAGCAGTGAAGGGGGGGGATCAGCTTTCTTT
CDR3: CASSEGGGSAFF
D: -
size: once
V: TRBV2
J: TRBJ1-1

DNA: TGCGCCAGCAGCTATCGACTAGCGGGGGGTTACAATGAGCAGTTCTTC
CDR3: CASSYRLAGGYNEQFF
D: TRBD2
size: -
V: TRBV4-1
J: TRBJ2-1

DNA: TGTGCCAGCAGCTTAGGTGACGCGGGGGGTGGGGATACGCAGTATTTT
CDR3: CASSLGDAGGGDTQYF
D: TRBD2
size: -
V: TRBV7-2
J: TRBJ2-3

DNA: TGTGCCAGCAGCCCGCCGACAGGTCTGAAGACCCAGTACTTC
CDR3: CASSPPTGLKTQYF
D: -
size: -
V: TRBV3-1/TRBV3-2
J: TRBJ2-5

DNA: TGTGCCAGCAGCCTAGGAGATGGGGGCTACACCTTC
CDR3: CASSLGDGGYTF
D: -
size: -
V: TRBV3-1/TRBV3-2
J: TRBJ1-2

DNA: TGTGCCAGCAGCCCGGGGGTGGGGAATTCACCCCTCCACTTT
CDR3: CASSPGVGNSPLHF
D: -
size: -
V: TRBV7-9
J: TRBJ1-6

DNA: TGTGCCACCAGTGATTTGATGCAGTCCACCGGGGAGCTGTTTTTT
CDR3: CATSDLMQSTGELFF
D: -
size: -
V: TRBV24-1
J: TRBJ2-2

DNA: TGTGCCAGCAGCTCCCTAGGGTTCGGGGACAGGGGCTACGAGCAGTACTTC
CDR3: CASSSLGFGDRGYEQYF
D: TRBD1
size: -
V: TRBV11-2
J: TRBJ2-7

DNA: TGTGCCACCAGTGATTTAGGAACTAGCGGGGGGGCCAGCTCCTACAATGAGCAGTTCTTC
CDR3: CATSDLGTSGGASSYNEQFF
D: TRBD2
size: -
V: TRBV24-1
J: TRBJ2-1

DNA: TGTGCCAGCAGCGTTGGGACTTCTTTGAACACAGATACGCAGTATTTT
CDR3: CASSVGTSLNTDTQYF
D: -
size: -
V: TRBV9
J: TRBJ2-3

DNA: TGTGCCAGCAGCTCGGACAGTTGGAAAGTCACCGGGGAGCTGTTTTTT
CDR3: CASSSDSWKVTGELFF
D: -
size: -
V: TRBV5-4
J: TRBJ2-2

DNA: TGTGCCACCAGCAGAGATGAAGCCAGAAGGCGGCAAGAGACCCAGTACTTC
CDR3: CATSRDEARRRQETQYF
D: -
size: -
V: TRBV15
J: TRBJ2-5

DNA: TGTGCCAGCAGTCAAATTCCGACGACAGCCGAAGCTTTCTTT
CDR3: CASSQIPTTAEAFF
D: -
size: -
V: TRBV6-6
J: TRBJ1-1

DNA: TGTGCCAGCAGCTTAGTCCCACAGGACGACTATGGCTACACCTTC
CDR3: CASSLVPQDDYGYTF
D: -
size: -
V: TRBV7-2
J: TRBJ1-2

DNA: TGTGCCAGCAGCTCCACAGGGATCACTGAAGCTTTCTTT
CDR3: CASSSTGITEAFF
D: -
size: -
V: TRBV7-3
J: TRBJ1-1

DNA: TGTGCCAGTAGGCAGGGGGCGAATCAGCCCCAGCATTTT
CDR3: CASRQGANQPQHF
D: TRBD1
size: -
V: TRBV19
J: TRBJ1-5

DNA: TGTGCCAGCAGCTCTAAAGCAGGGGACTATGGCTACACCTTC
CDR3: CASSSKAGDYGYTF
D: -
size: few
V: TRBV7-2
J: TRBJ1-2

DNA: TGTGCCAGCAGTTGGAAGGGGTATAGCAATCAGCCCCAGCATTTT
CDR3: CASSWKGYSNQPQHF
D: -
size: few
V: TRBV6-2/TRBV6-3
J: TRBJ1-5

DNA: TGTGCCAGTAGTATCGGCTACCAACGGACAGGGGGGGAGCAGTACTTC
CDR3: CASSIGYQRTGGEQYF
D: TRBD1
size: once
V: TRBV19
J: TRBJ2-7

DNA: TGTGCCAGCAGCACAGGGGTACATTCACCCCTCCACTTT
CDR3: CASSTGVHSPLHF
D: TRBD1
size: -
V: TRBV12-3/TRBV12-4
J: TRBJ1-6

DNA: TGTGCTAGTGGTTTGGTGACGCTGCGGGGGGGGTATGAGCAGTTCTTC
CDR3: CASGLVTLRGGYEQFF
D: TRBD2
size: -
V: TRBV12-5
J: TRBJ2-1

DNA: TGTGCCAGCAGCTTGAGTCTAAGGAACACTGAAGCTTTCTTT
CDR3: CASSLSLRNTEAFF
D: -
size: few
V: TRBV11-1
J: TRBJ1-1

DNA: TGTGCTAGTGCCCACTCTCCCTGGAATGAGCAGTTCTTC
CDR3: CASAHSPWNEQFF
D: -
size: -
V: TRBV12-5
J: TRBJ2-1

DNA: TGCGCCAGCAACCGGGGGGGCTCGTACGAGCAGTACTTC
CDR3: CASNRGGSYEQYF
D: TRBD2
size: -
V: TRBV5-1
J: TRBJ2-7

DNA: TGTGCCACCAGTGACTCGACAGAGAACACCGGGGAGCTGTTTTTT
CDR3: CATSDSTENTGELFF
D: -
size: -
V: TRBV24-1
J: TRBJ2-2

DNA: TGCAGCGTTGAAGACTGGACAGGGGTGAACACTGAAGCTTTCTTT
CDR3: CSVEDWTGVNTEAFF
D: TRBD1
size: -
V: TRBV29-1
J: TRBJ1-1

DNA: TGTGCCAGCAGCTTAGCGCTGGGAGAGCCCCAGCATTTT
CDR3: CASSLALGEPQHF
D: -
size: -
V: TRBV7-9
J: TRBJ1-5

DNA: TGTGCCGTAGCGGACAGGACAATGCAGCCCCAGCATTTT
CDR3: CAVADRTMQPQHF
D: -
size: once
V: TRBV21-1
J: TRBJ1-5

DNA: TGTGCCAGTAGTATCCCTAGCGGACACCCTCCCTACGGTGAGCAGTTCTTC
CDR3: CASSIPSGHPPYGEQFF
D: TRBD2
size: -
V: TRBV19
J: TRBJ2-1

DNA: TGTGCCAGCAGCTGGACAAGGAACACTGAAGCTTTCTTT
CDR3: CASSWTRNTEAFF
D: -
size: -
V: TRBV11-3
J: TRBJ1-1

DNA: TGTGCCTGGAGTCTGGCTTTAGGCAGGGCCGAAAAACTGTTTTTT
CDR3: CAWSLALGRAEKLFF
D: -
size: -
V: TRBV30
J: TRBJ1-4

DNA: TGTGCCAGCAGGACCGGAGGGGGGGCGCGACGTTACCCTGGAAACACCATATATTTT
CDR3: CASRTGGGARRYPGNTIYF
D: -
size: -
V: TRBV28
J: TRBJ1-3

DNA: TGTGCCAGCAGCTCTACTTACCTCTCTGGGGCCAACGTCCTGACTTTC
CDR3: CASSSTYLSGANVLTF
D: -
size: -
V: TRBV7-2
J: TRBJ2-6